Listed here is a single T cell receptor (beta chain). This entry comes from a study of human T cells and chemical hapten exposure. Study-level information: DPC at 2% was the sensitizing agent, placed on roughly 2 cm by roughly 2 cm of upper inner arm skin.

Germline-derived CDR1 and CDR2 are SEHNR and FQNEAQ (reference sequence). The CDR3 consists of 16 residues. With V trimmed by 5 bases and J by 5 bases, 10 bases remained unmatched. One entry per CDR3 protein, called by TCRdb with MiXCR from the RACE reads. The profile shows tens of thousands of distinct CDR3 sequences, approximately 29% of them singletons. Time point of the sample: patch test 1, 2 weeks after DPC sensitization. Indicated treatment: therapeutic diphenylcyclopropenone sensitization with weekly scalp DPC. Samples of blood were obtained prior to the application of each patch test. This chain uses TRBV7-9 with TRBJ2-5; 11 positions agree with TRBD2. Sequences were derived from whole blood, sampled in connection with sensitization to the hapten diphenylcyclopropenone (DPC). This TCR came from a middle-aged man with alopecia areata. Some clones in this sample may be carry-over from other donors' samples. The CDR3 loop is CASSPYLTSGSETQYF. The DNA for the CDR3 is TGTGCCAGCAGCCCTTATCTTACTAGCGGGAGTGAGACCCAGTACTTC.